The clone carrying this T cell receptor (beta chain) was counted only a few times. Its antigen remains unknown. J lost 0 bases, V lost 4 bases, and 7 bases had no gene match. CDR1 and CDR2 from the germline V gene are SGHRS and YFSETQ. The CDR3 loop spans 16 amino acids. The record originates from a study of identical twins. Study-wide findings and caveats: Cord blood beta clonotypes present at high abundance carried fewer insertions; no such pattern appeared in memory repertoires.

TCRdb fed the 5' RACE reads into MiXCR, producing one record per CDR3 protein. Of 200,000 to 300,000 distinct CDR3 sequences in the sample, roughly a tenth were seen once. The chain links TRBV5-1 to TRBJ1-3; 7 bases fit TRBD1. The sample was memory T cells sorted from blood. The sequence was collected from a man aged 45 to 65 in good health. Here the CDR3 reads CASSLGQPYSGNTIYF. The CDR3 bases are TGCGCCAGCAGCCTGGGACAGCCTTACTCTGGAAACACCATATATTTT. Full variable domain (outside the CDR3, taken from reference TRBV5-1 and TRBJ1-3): KAGVTQTPRYLIKTRGQQVTLSCSPISGHRSVSWYQQTPGQGLQFLFEYFSETQRNKGNFPGRFSGRQFSNSRSEMNVSTLELGDSALYLCASSLGQPYSGNTIYFGEGSWLTVV.